The present T cell receptor (beta chain) was sequenced within a study of CXCR3-negative and CXCR3-positive naive CD8 T cells. Study-level background: Sequencing brought in 130 million or so TRB reads altogether, and each library got about 1.5 +/- 0.3 million. Study-level findings and limits: Naive cells that were CXCR3-negative or CXCR3-positive used TRBV-TRBJ genes alike, while memory cells diverged. Naive subsets showed comparable surface CD5, and TCR interaction strength was also inferred from TRB CDR3 physicochemistry. Against CXCR3-negative naive cells, CXCR3-positive naive cells showed more hydrophobic TRB CDR3s.

Notes on this clonotype: The antigen remains undetermined.

Identification of naive CD8+ T cells rested on CD45RO-CCR7+CD27+CD95- status. The method, 5' RACE with UMI labels, was used to prepare the TRB cDNA libraries. TCRdb reprocessed the 5' RACE reads and stores each CDR3 protein as one record, lacking DNA. The table for this sample gives approximately 130,000 distinct CDR3 sequences. Germline-derived CDR1 and CDR2 are SGHVS and FQNEAQ. The CDR3 has 15 residues. V usage is TRBV7-8 and J usage is TRBJ2-7; checking the TCRdb D call of TRBD1 is not possible without DNA. Source material: naive CXCR3+ CD8+ T cells from blood. Subset reported: CD45RO-CCR7+CD27+CD95- naive CD8+ T cells expressing CXCR3 (TNR3+). This TCR was sampled from a human donor in good health. Some clones in this sample may be carry-over from other donors' samples. The CDR3 sequence is CASSIPGQGSYEQYF.